This TCR beta chain was captured in a study of tissue T cells after allogeneic stem cell transplantation. Time point of the sample: mouse harvest day 7 after allogeneic transplant. Each mouse received 10^7 T-cell-depleted marrow cells plus 10^6 splenic CD5+ T cells by tail vein. This mouse GVHD model was MHC-mismatched B6 to BALB/c, profiled day 7 or 14. The data were produced by immunoSEQ multiplex PCR, yet TCRdb's version contains in-frame clones alone and is incomplete. This sample has approximately 5,700 clones, with roughly 49% found just once. Concerning this clone itself: Each gene name is a mouse one. The read finishes 1 residue shy of the CDR3 end, and the germline J gene is used to complete it.

Per germline, CDR1 KGHPV and CDR2 FQNQEV (reference sequence). CDR3 size: 13 residues. Losses at the gene ends were 6 bases for V and 4 bases for J; bases not matched to a gene: 5. This clonotype was sampled from a female BALB/c mouse given C57BL/6 T cells with graft-versus-host disease after an allogeneic hematopoietic cell transplant. The sequenced sample was gut tissue. The chain has TRBV26 and TRBJ1-2; 7 bases are shared with TRBD1. The CDR3 protein is CASRPGQTSDYTF. The part of the CDR3 DNA that was read is TGTGCCAGCAGACCGGGACAGACCTCCGACTACACC.